This T cell receptor beta chain was sequenced in a study of cytomegalovirus exposure and HLA in healthy donors. The wider study: Some 85 million unique TCRs, all from HLA-typed donors, were included in an early release of the data.

This clone was counted between two and nine times. Antigen specificity is unknown. PCR employed 60 Vbeta and 13 Jbeta primers. As processed by the authors: About 88 million unique TCR beta chains, around 10 million of them shared, were counted by a later analysis. Sequencing was performed with immunoSEQ multiplex PCR; in TCRdb, only in-frame clones are kept and a portion is missing. That table furnishes V, J and clone size, whereas the DNA furnished D and trimming. The sample lists about 120,000 clones, approximately 17% occurring once. CDR3 size: 14 residues. The germline gives CDR1 SGDLS, CDR2 YYNGEE. V shed 7 bases and J shed 1 base, with 13 bases lying between them. Study outcomes and limitations: A few chains linked to CMV were shown in vitro to be specific for CMV antigens. As was reported, the HLA-A and HLA-B alleles of most subjects were accurately predicted from TCR beta sequences.

V usage is TRBV9 and J usage is TRBJ2-3; D perhaps matches TRBD2 (6 bases). The sequence derives from a female donor in good health and CMV-seropositive. Sequencing used PBMCs. The CDR3: CASGGLFGTDTQYF. The CDR3 DNA reads as TGTGCCAGCGGAGGACTATTCGGCACAGATACGCAGTATTTT.